This entry lists 28 T cell receptor beta chains sequenced from one sample in a study of shared clonotypes between healthy human individuals. The table came from immunoSEQ multiplex PCR; TCRdb's copy has only in-frame clones and leaves some out. The table lists 2 million to 2.5 million clones, 93% of them singletons. The sequenced material came from naive CD4+ T cells from PBMCs. Subset here: CD45RA+ positively selected. These receptors all stem from a young man in good health. Some clones in this sample may be carry-over from other donors' samples.

The table lists this clone with a count of one. This chain joins TRBV7-2 and TRBJ2-3; TRBD1 is a possible D gene (5 bases). There are 15 residues in the CDR3. Looked up from germline, CDR1 is SGHTA and CDR2 is FQGNSA. Trimming took 2 bases from V and 4 from J, leaving 13 bases between them. CDR3 sequence: CASSLRVGRADTQYF. The CDR3 bases are TGTGCCAGCAGCTTAAGGGTGGGCAGGGCAGATACGCAGTATTTT.

V gene TRBV30 combines with J gene TRBJ2-3; a weak D match, TRBD2 (5 bases). CDR1 is GTSNPN and CDR2 is SVGIG in the germline V gene (reference sequence). Trimming cost V 4 bases and J 4 bases, with 27 bases left between them. The CDR3 spans 18 residues. CDR3 DNA: TGTGCCTGGAATGCTTACCCTAAAACTAGGAATTATGCAGATACGCAGTATTTT. Encoded protein: CAWNAYPKTRNYADTQYF.

This rearrangement joins TRBV5-4 to TRBJ2-5; the match to TRBD1 covers 10 bases. Germline CDR1 reads SGHNT; CDR2 reads YYREEE (reference sequence). V lost 3 bases, J lost 2 bases, and 4 bases stayed unmatched. CDR3 size: 15 residues. CDR3 bases: TGTGCCAGCAGCTCTGCGGACAGGGGGCAAGAGACCCAGTACTTC. This encodes CASSSADRGQETQYF. Using reference TRBV5-4 and TRBJ2-5 for the parts outside the CDR3, the full variable domain is ETGVTQSPTHLIKTRGQQVTLRCSSQSGHNTVSWYQQALGQGPQFIFQYYREEENGRGNFPPRFSGLQFPNYSSELNVNALELDDSALYLCASSSADRGQETQYFGPGTRLLVL.

This clone was observed many times. The genes are TRBV2 and TRBJ2-7; 7 bases are shared with TRBD1. The junction had 11 bases not matched to a gene; V was cut back by 7 bases and J by 5 bases. Germline CDR1 SNHLY, CDR2 FYNNEI. CDR3 length: 14 residues. The CDR3: CASKNRQGVNEQYF. The CDR3 nucleotides are TGTGCCAGCAAGAACCGGCAGGGGGTAAACGAGCAGTACTTC.

For the CDR3, the DNA is TGCGCCAGCAGCTTTACAGTCTCCTCTGGAAACACCATATATTTT. As protein: CASSFTVSSGNTIYF. The chain is built from TRBV5-1 and TRBJ1-3; D ambiguous. V dropped 2 bases and J dropped 0 bases, with 9 bases sitting between them. The CDR3 is 15 amino acids. The germline gives CDR1 SGHRS, CDR2 YFSETQ.

The chain uses TRBV14 and TRBJ2-2; the D gene is possibly TRBD1 (6 bases). V lost 1 base to trimming and J lost 6 bases, with 12 bases between them. Germline CDR1 SGHDN, CDR2 FVKESK. CDR3 size: 15 residues. The CDR3 protein is CASSQVQGFPGELFF. The CDR3 DNA is TGTGCCAGCAGCCAAGTTCAGGGGTTCCCCGGGGAGCTGTTTTTT.

V gene TRBV27 combines with J gene TRBJ2-1; D may be TRBD1 (6 bases). Germline V lookup: CDR1 MNHEY, CDR2 SMNVEV (reference sequence). The V end lost 2 bases, the J end lost 5 bases, and 13 bases lay between the germline ends. The CDR3 runs 15 residues. The CDR3 here is CASSLARGSNNEQFF. The CDR3 coding sequence is TGTGCCAGCAGTTTAGCCAGGGGATCCAACAATGAGCAGTTCTTC.

This rearrangement joins TRBV7-9 to TRBJ2-2; a possible D gene is TRBD2 (6 bases). Trimming stripped 5 bases from V and 0 bases from J, with 22 bases between. Germline CDR1 is SEHNR and CDR2 is FQNEAQ (reference sequence). The CDR3 length is 19 residues. The DNA for the CDR3 is TGTGCCAGCAGCCCCGCGACCCCACTAGCTCGAACGAACACCGGGGAGCTGTTTTTT. Translating it yields CASSPATPLARTNTGELFF.

This clone showed up just once. This sample also contains other DNA sequences that code for the same CDR3. The chain is built from TRBV30 and TRBJ2-1, with 9 nucleotides matching TRBD2. Trimming removed 1 base from V and 6 bases from J; junction bases left unmatched: 1. The CDR3 loop spans 13 amino acids. CDR1 is GTSNPN, CDR2 SVGIG, per germline (reference sequence). The CDR3 loop reads CAWSGTSVNEQFF. The CDR3, as DNA: TGTGCCTGGAGTGGGACTAGCGTCAATGAGCAGTTCTTC.

V is TRBV5-1 and J is TRBJ2-2; perhaps TRBD2 as D (5 bases). Deletions cut 0 bases from V and 4 bases from J, with 10 bases between. CDR3 length equals 15 residues. CDR1 and CDR2 from the germline V gene are SGHRS and YFSETQ. This CDR3 is CASSLVESGTGELFF. CDR3 DNA: TGCGCCAGCAGCTTGGTCGAGAGCGGCACCGGGGAGCTGTTTTTT.

On this clone: Other DNA sequences in the sample encode the same CDR3. J is TRBJ2-7 and V is TRBV18; D uncertain. Between the trimmed V and J ends, which lost 2 bases and 0 bases, there was a span of 2 bases. Germline-derived CDR1 and CDR2 are KGHSH and LQKENI. This CDR3 is built from 12 residues. The CDR3 coding sequence is TGTGCCAGCTCACCAACCTCCTACGAGCAGTACTTC. It yields the protein CASSPTSYEQYF. The full variable domain, rest sourced from reference TRBV18 and TRBJ2-7, is NAGVMQNPRHLVRRRGQEARLRCSPMKGHSHVYWYRQLPEEGLKFMVYLQKENIIDESGMPKERFSAEFPKEGPSILRIQQVVRGDSAAYFCASSPTSYEQYFGPGTRLTVT.

Note on this clone: Distinct nucleotide sequences in the sample also encode this CDR3. The chain employs TRBV18 and TRBJ2-6; D remains ambiguous. The CDR3 is 16 amino acids. V was trimmed by 3 bases and J by 0 bases, leaving 9 bases between them. CDR1 and CDR2 from the germline V gene are KGHSH and LQKENI. The CDR3 sequence is CASSPLGSSGANVLTF. The CDR3 nucleotides are TGTGCCAGCTCACCGCTAGGCTCCTCTGGGGCCAACGTCCTGACTTTC. The full variable domain, in which reference TRBV18 and TRBJ2-6 provide the parts outside the CDR3, is NAGVMQNPRHLVRRRGQEARLRCSPMKGHSHVYWYRQLPEEGLKFMVYLQKENIIDESGMPKERFSAEFPKEGPSILRIQQVVRGDSAAYFCASSPLGSSGANVLTFGAGSRLTVL.

On this clone: The sample has other DNA sequences that encode this CDR3 too. The chain is built from TRBV7-2 and TRBJ2-3, with a tentative D call TRBD2 (6 bases). This CDR3 contains 16 residues. CDR1 and CDR2 from the germline V gene are SGHTA and FQGNSA. Deletions cut 3 bases from V and 2 bases from J, with 15 bases between. The CDR3 region has the DNA TGTGCCAGCAGCTTGCTTAGCGGCAGCCCCACAGATACGCAGTATTTT. It is translated as CASSLLSGSPTDTQYF.

V is TRBV5-1 and J is TRBJ1-2; no clear D gene. The CDR3 is 13 residues long. The V gene lost 4 bases and the J gene lost 8 bases, with 15 bases spanning the gap. Germline CDR1 SGHRS, CDR2 YFSETQ. The CDR3 DNA follows: TGCGCCAGCAGCCCCGGAGGCCCATCAGGCTACACCTTC. Encoded protein: CASSPGGPSGYTF.

This chain uses TRBV5-4 with TRBJ2-1; 10 bases fit TRBD2. From germline, CDR1 is SGHNT and CDR2 YYREEE (reference sequence). The CDR3 covers 15 residues. The V gene end was trimmed by 4 bases and the J gene end by 8 bases; junction bases not matched to a gene: 9. The CDR3 sequence: CASSPSSGSHYEQFF. The CDR3 DNA reads as TGTGCCAGCAGCCCCTCTAGCGGGAGCCACTATGAGCAGTTCTTC.

The rearrangement links TRBV6-5 to TRBJ1-1, with 8 bases that match TRBD1. The CDR3 has 15 amino acids. From germline, CDR1 is MNHEY and CDR2 SVGAGI. V lost 7 bases and J lost 1; bases outside the gene matches: 8. CDR3 DNA: TGTGCCAGCAAAATTAGGACAGGGAAGAACACTGAAGCTTTCTTT. Residues: CASKIRTGKNTEAFF.

The V and J genes are TRBV6-5 and TRBJ2-1, with TRBD2 identical over 10 bases. After removal of 5 bases from V and 8 bases from J, the junction contained 9 bases not matched to a gene. The CDR3 is made up of 15 amino acids. Germline V gene sequence: CDR1 MNHEY, CDR2 SVGAGI. CDR3 nucleotide sequence: TGTGCCAGCAGTCCTGGCCTAGCGGGAGTATATGAGCAGTTCTTC. Its protein is CASSPGLAGVYEQFF.

The rearrangement uses TRBV2 and TRBJ2-2; D unresolved. The CDR3 extends over 14 amino acids. Germline V gene sequence: CDR1 SNHLY, CDR2 FYNNEI. The V and J ends lost 6 bases and 2 bases respectively, with 10 bases between them. In DNA, the CDR3 is TGTGCCAGCAGCCCCATTGATAACACCGGGGAGCTGTTTTTT. Amino acid sequence: CASSPIDNTGELFF. Together with reference TRBV2 and TRBJ2-2, the CDR3 gives the full variable domain: EPEVTQTPSHQVTQMGQEVILRCVPISNHLYFYWYRQILGQKVEFLVSFYNNEISEKSEIFDDQFSVERPDGSNFTLKIRSTKLEDSAMYFCASSPIDNTGELFFGEGSRLTVL.

The chain joins TRBV5-8 to TRBJ2-5; D is undetermined. CDR3 size: 14 residues. Germline loops: CDR1 SGHTS, CDR2 YDEGEE. V was clipped by 2 bases and J by 0 bases, with 8 bases between them. CDR3 sequence: CASSFRRNQETQYF. DNA for the CDR3: TGTGCCAGCAGCTTCCGACGGAACCAAGAGACCCAGTACTTC.

The V gene is TRBV11-2, the J gene TRBJ1-2; D ambiguous. The CDR3 covers 14 residues. V gave up 6 bases and J gave up 8 bases, with 19 bases separating them. Germline assignment: CDR1 SGHAT and CDR2 FQNNGV. In DNA, the CDR3 is TGTGCCAGCAGACGTATCGGGCCGAGAGACGGCTACACCTTC. Its translation: CASRRIGPRDGYTF.

The chain employs TRBV2 and TRBJ1-2, with 7 bases aligning to TRBD1. Germline trimming cut 6 bases from V and 2 bases from J; bases unmatched to any gene: 6. The germline V gene has CDR1 SNHLY and CDR2 FYNNEI. The CDR3 is 14 amino acids. This CDR3 is CASSQQGPNYGYTF. CDR3 sequence (DNA): TGTGCCAGCAGCCAACAGGGGCCGAACTATGGCTACACCTTC.

The sample holds one count of this clone. This chain connects TRBV10-3 to TRBJ2-3, with TRBD2 identical over 11 bases. This CDR3 comprises 15 residues. Per germline, CDR1 ENHRY and CDR2 SYGVKD. The junction had 2 bases not matched to a gene; V was cut back by 6 bases and J by 0 bases. CDR3 bases: TGTGCCATCAGAAGGACTAGCGGGAGCACAGATACGCAGTATTTT. It yields the protein CAIRRTSGSTDTQYF.

On this clone itself: Other DNA sequences from this sample encode an identical CDR3 as well. The genes are TRBV29-1 and TRBJ2-3; D call uncertain. The CDR3 extends over 13 amino acids. In germline, CDR1 is SQVTM, CDR2 ANQGSEA. Trimming shortened V by 4 bases and J by 1 base, and 9 bases separated the two germline ends. CDR3 protein: CSVVWGGTDTQYF. DNA of the CDR3: TGCAGCGTTGTATGGGGTGGCACAGATACGCAGTATTTT.

The rearrangement uses TRBV18 and TRBJ2-7; D might be TRBD1 (6 bases). CDR3 length: 14 amino acids. Germline CDR1 KGHSH, CDR2 LQKENI. Trimming removed 4 bases from V and 4 bases from J, with 14 bases in between. The CDR3 sequence is CASSRLTGLYEQYF. Written as DNA, the CDR3 is TGTGCCAGCTCACGATTGACAGGCCTATACGAGCAGTACTTC.

The chain couples TRBV5-1 to TRBJ2-7; D may be TRBD2 (6 bases). Trimming stripped 4 bases from V and 0 bases from J, with 17 bases between. This CDR3 is built from 16 residues. In germline, CDR1 is SGHRS, CDR2 YFSETQ. The CDR3 here is CASSPGATVYSYEQYF. Here the CDR3 DNA reads TGCGCCAGCAGCCCGGGAGCCACAGTTTACTCCTACGAGCAGTACTTC. The full variable domain, with the rest looked up from reference TRBV5-1 and TRBJ2-7, is KAGVTQTPRYLIKTRGQQVTLSCSPISGHRSVSWYQQTPGQGLQFLFEYFSETQRNKGNFPGRFSGRQFSNSRSEMNVSTLELGDSALYLCASSPGATVYSYEQYFGPGTRLTVT.

Only a few counts were recorded for this clone. The chain links TRBV19 to TRBJ1-5; D remains ambiguous. V lost 8 bases and J lost 7, with 15 bases in between. The CDR3 is 13 amino acids. Germline V gene sequence: CDR1 LNHDA, CDR2 SQIVND (reference sequence). This CDR3 reads CASSSLAEQPQHF. The CDR3 nucleotides read TGTGCCAGTTCCTCCCTGGCCGAGCAGCCCCAGCATTTT.

The chain is built from TRBV7-9 and TRBJ1-5; D gene ambiguous. This CDR3 region has 13 residues. Between the trimmed V and J ends, which lost 5 bases and 7 bases, there was a span of 12 bases. Germline V gene data show CDR1 as SEHNR and CDR2 as FQNEAQ (reference sequence). CDR3 DNA: TGTGCCAGCAGCGCGGGAGTTTCGCAGCCCCAGCATTTT. Translating it yields CASSAGVSQPQHF.

CDR3 sequence (DNA): TGTGCCAGCAGCTCCCAAACAGGGCTATACAATGAGCAGTTCTTC. Residues: CASSSQTGLYNEQFF. The gene calls are TRBV7-3 and TRBJ2-1; weak D call: TRBD1 (6 bases). Trimming cost V 4 bases and J 4 bases, with 14 bases left between them. The CDR3 sequence is 15 residues long. The germline V gene encodes CDR1 SGHTA and CDR2 FQGTGA.